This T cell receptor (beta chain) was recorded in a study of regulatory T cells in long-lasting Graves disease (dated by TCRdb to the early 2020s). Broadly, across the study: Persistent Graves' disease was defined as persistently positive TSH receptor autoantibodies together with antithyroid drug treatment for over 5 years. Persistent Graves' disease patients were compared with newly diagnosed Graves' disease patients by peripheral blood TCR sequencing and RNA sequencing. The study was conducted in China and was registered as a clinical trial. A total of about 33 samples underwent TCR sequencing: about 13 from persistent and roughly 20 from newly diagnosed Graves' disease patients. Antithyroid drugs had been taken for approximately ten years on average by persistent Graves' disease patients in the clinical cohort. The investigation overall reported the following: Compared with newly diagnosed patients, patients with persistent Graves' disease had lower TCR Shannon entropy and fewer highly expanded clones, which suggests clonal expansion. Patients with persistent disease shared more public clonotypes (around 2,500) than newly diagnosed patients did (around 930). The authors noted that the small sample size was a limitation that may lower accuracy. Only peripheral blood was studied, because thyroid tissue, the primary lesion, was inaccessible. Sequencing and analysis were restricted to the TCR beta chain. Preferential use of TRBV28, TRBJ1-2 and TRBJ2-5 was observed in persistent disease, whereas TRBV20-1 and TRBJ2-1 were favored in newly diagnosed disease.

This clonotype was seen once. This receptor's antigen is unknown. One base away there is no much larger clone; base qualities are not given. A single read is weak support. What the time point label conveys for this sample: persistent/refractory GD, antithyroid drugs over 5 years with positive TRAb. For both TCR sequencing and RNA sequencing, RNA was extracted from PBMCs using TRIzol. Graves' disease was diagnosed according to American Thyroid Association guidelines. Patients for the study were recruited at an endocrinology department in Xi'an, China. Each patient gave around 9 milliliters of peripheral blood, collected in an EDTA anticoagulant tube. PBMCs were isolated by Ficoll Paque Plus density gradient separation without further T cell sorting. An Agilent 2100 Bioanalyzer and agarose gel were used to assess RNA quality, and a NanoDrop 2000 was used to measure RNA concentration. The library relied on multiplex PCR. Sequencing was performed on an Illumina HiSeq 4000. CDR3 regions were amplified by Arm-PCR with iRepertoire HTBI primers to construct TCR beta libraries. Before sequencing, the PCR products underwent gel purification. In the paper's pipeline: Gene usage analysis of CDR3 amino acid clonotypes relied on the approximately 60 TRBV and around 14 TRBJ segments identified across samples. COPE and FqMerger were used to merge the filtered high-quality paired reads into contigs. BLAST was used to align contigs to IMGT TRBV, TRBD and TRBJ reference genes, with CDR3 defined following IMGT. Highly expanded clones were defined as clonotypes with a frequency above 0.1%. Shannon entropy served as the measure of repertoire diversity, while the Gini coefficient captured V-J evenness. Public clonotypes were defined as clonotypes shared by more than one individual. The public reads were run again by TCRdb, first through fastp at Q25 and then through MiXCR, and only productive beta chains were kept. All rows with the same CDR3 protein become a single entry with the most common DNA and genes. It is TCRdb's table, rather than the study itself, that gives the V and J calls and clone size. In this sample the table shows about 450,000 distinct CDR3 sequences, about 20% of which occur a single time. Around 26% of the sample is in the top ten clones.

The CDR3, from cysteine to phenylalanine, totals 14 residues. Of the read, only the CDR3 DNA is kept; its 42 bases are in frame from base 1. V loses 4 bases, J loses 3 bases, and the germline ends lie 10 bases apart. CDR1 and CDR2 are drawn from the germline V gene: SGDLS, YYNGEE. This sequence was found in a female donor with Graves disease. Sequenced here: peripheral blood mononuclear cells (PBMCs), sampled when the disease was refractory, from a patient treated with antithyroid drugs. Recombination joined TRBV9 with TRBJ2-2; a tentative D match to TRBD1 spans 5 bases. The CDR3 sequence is CASSHDSYTGELFF. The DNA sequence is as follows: TGTGCCAGCAGCCACGACAGTTACACCGGGGAGCTGTTTTTT. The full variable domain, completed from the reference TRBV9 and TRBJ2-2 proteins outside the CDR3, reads DSGVTQTPKHLITATGQRVTLRCSPRSGDLSVYWYQQSLDQGLQFLIQYYNGEERAKGNILERFSAQQFPDLHSELNLSSLELGDSALYFCASSHDSYTGELFFGEGSRLTVL.